The 10 T cell receptor beta chains given below trace back to one sample, sequenced in a study of T cell responses to AZD1222 COVID-19 vaccine. Some clones are missing from TCRdb's copy, which holds only in-frame ones; the method was immunoSEQ multiplex PCR. This table holds around 150,000 clones, approximately 88% found once. This specimen was peripheral blood, taken on day 0 of AZD1222 vaccination. These receptors all stem from an adult in good health.

The chain has TRBV28 and TRBJ2-7; 8 bases match TRBD2. CDR3 length equals 17 residues. V lost 4 bases to trimming and J lost 6 bases; unmatched junction nucleotides: 17. Per germline, CDR1 MDHEN and CDR2 SYDVKM. The chain's CDR3 is CASSSSKLTSGRGEQYF. As DNA, the CDR3 is TGTGCCAGCAGTTCTTCCAAACTTACTAGCGGCCGGGGCGAGCAGTACTTC.

This CDR3 reads CASSWAGNQPQHF. The CDR3 region has the DNA TGTGCCAGTAGTTGGGCGGGAAATCAGCCCCAGCATTTT. V gene TRBV19 combines with J gene TRBJ1-5; D is undetermined. This CDR3 has 13 amino acids. Trimming shortened V by 5 bases and J by 4 bases, and 9 bases separated the two germline ends. In germline, CDR1 is LNHDA, CDR2 SQIVND (reference sequence).

The chain couples TRBV9 to TRBJ2-2, with D perhaps matching TRBD2 (6 bases). V lost 0 bases to trimming and J lost 4 bases, with 10 bases between them. Germline V gene lookup returns CDR1 SGDLS and CDR2 YYNGEE. The CDR3 has 15 amino acids. CDR3 coding DNA: TGTGCCAGCAGCGTAGACCCAGCGGGCACCGGGGAGCTGTTTTTT. Translation: CASSVDPAGTGELFF.

This chain connects TRBV14 to TRBJ2-5, with TRBD1 matching over 7 bases. This CDR3 is built from 18 residues. V shed 2 bases and J 1 base; nucleotides not matched to a gene: 13. Germline V gives CDR1 SGHDN, CDR2 FVKESK. In nucleotides, the CDR3 is TGTGCCAGCAGCCAAACCCAGCGGACCGACAGGGCCCAAGAGACCCAGTACTTC. Protein product: CASSQTQRTDRAQETQYF.

V usage is TRBV6-5 and J usage is TRBJ1-1, with 9 bases identical to TRBD1. From germline, CDR1 is MNHEY and CDR2 SVGAGI. The CDR3 is 15 residues long. V gave up 6 bases and J gave up 4 bases; unmatched junction bases: 9. The CDR3 loop is CASRPLDRGVTEAFF. The CDR3 DNA reads as TGTGCCAGCAGACCACTGGACAGGGGAGTCACTGAAGCTTTCTTT.

The chain uses TRBV27 and TRBJ2-5; the match to TRBD2 covers 8 bases. The trim removed 11 bases at V and 4 bases at J, leaving 12 bases unmatched. Germline V gene lookup returns CDR1 MNHEY and CDR2 SMNVEV (reference sequence). CDR3 length: 14 amino acids. The CDR3 loop reads CASAGGAIRETQYF. The CDR3 nucleotides read TGTGCCTCGGCGGGGGGTGCGATCAGAGAGACCCAGTACTTC.

This clone has just a few counts. The J gene is TRBJ2-1, the V gene TRBV19, with TRBD1 matching 8 bases. The CDR3 sequence is 13 residues long. Per germline, CDR1 LNHDA and CDR2 SQIVND (reference sequence). V dropped 10 bases and J dropped 7; count of bases not matched to a gene: 9. The CDR3 coding sequence is TGTGCCACTTCGGGGACAGGCTGGAATGAGCAGTTCTTC. It encodes CATSGTGWNEQFF.

This chain links TRBV11-3 with TRBJ2-7; the D call may be TRBD1 or TRBD2 (5 bases each). Per the germline V gene, CDR1 is SGHNT and CDR2 is YENEEA. This CDR3 has 14 residues. Trimming cost V 5 bases and J 3 bases, with 14 bases left between them. The CDR3 sequence: CASSRLSGGYEQYF. In DNA, the CDR3 is TGTGCCAGCAGCCGACTTTCTGGGGGCTACGAGCAGTACTTC.

The J gene is TRBJ2-3, the V gene TRBV6-4, with 10 bases that match TRBD2. Trimming took 6 bases from V and 4 from J; bases not matched to a gene: 7. The length of the CDR3 is 15 residues. CDR1 is MRHNA, CDR2 SNTAGT, per germline. CDR3: CASRTLAGNSDTQYF. The CDR3 DNA reads TGTGCCAGCAGAACACTAGCGGGAAACTCAGATACGCAGTATTTT.

This clone showed up just once. The chain has TRBV6-1 and TRBJ1-5; D remains unclear. Per the germline V gene, CDR1 is MNHNS and CDR2 is SASEGT. CDR3 size: 15 residues. V lost 2 bases, J lost 1 base, and 9 bases lay in between. The CDR3 protein is CASSERLGSNQPQHF. CDR3 sequence (DNA): TGTGCCAGCAGTGAACGGCTGGGAAGCAATCAGCCCCAGCATTTT.